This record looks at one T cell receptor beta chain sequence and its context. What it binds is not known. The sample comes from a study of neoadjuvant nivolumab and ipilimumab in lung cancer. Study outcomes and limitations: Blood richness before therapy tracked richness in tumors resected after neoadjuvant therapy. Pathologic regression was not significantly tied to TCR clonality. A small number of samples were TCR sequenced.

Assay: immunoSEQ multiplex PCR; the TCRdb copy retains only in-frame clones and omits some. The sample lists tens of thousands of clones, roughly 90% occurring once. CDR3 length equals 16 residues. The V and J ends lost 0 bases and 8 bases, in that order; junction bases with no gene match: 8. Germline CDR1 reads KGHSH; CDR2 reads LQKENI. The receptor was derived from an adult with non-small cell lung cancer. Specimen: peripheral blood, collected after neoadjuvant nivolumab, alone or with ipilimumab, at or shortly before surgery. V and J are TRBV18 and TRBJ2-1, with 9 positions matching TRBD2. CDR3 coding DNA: TGTGCCAGCTCACCACCGTCAGGACTAGCGACTCATGAGCAGTTCTTC. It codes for CASSPPSGLATHEQFF.